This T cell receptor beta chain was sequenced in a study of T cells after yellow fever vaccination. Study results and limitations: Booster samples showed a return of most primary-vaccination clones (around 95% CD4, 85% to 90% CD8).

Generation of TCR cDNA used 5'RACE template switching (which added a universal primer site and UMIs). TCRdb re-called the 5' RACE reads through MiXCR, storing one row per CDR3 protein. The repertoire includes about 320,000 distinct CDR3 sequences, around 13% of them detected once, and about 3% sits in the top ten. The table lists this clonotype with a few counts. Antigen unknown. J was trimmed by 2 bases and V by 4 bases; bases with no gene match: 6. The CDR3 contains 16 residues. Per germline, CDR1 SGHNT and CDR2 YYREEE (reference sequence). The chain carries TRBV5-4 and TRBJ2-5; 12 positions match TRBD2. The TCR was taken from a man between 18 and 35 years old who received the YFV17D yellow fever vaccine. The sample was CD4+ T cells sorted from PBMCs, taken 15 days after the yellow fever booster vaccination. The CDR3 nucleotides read TGTGCCAGCAGCCCTAGCGGGGGGGAATTTCAAGAGACCCAGTACTTC. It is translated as CASSPSGGEFQETQYF.